The entry below describes one TCR beta chain. CDR3 size: 15 residues. J was trimmed by 3 bases and V by 5 bases; bases with no gene match: 8. Germline V gene data show CDR1 as MNHEY and CDR2 as SVGAGI. Patients in Seattle were enrolled during active infection, then followed longitudinally. This specimen belongs to a study of blood T cell repertoires in COVID-19. In the authors' workflow: Cell counts per sample came from amplifying reference gene primers. Repertoires were generated with immunoSEQ multiplex PCR, while TCRdb's copy carries only in-frame clones and drops some. V, J and clone size derive from that table, while D and trimming were established from the DNA sequence. This sample has more than 80,000 clones, with roughly 88% found just once.

This TCR came from a young man with COVID-19, enrolled during active disease. The gene calls are TRBV6-5 and TRBJ2-7, with 9 bases identical to TRBD1. Material for sequencing was peripheral blood. The CDR3 region has the DNA TGTGCCAGCAGTAGCTCGGACAGGGGACGCTACGAGCAGTACTTC. Its translation: CASSSSDRGRYEQYF.